The rows below give T cell receptor beta chains drawn from one sample of a study of shared clonotypes between healthy human individuals. Method: immunoSEQ multiplex PCR; TCRdb's copy keeps in-frame clones and lacks some. This sample has around 200,000 clones, with 65% to 80% found just once. The sequencing sample was made of memory CD4+ T cells sorted from blood. The source is a man aged 25-45 years in good health. CDR3s include the opening cysteine and the closing phenylalanine or tryptophan. D genes are given only for firm matches. For some rows the clone size is stated as once, few or many, or as a class when expanded; others skip it.

CDR3: CASSFSRDPFDTQYF; DNA: TGTGCCAGCAGTTTCAGCCGGGATCCATTCGATACGCAGTATTTT; D: NA; J: TRBJ2-3; size: NA; V: TRBV28
CDR3: CASSVTDYEQYF; DNA: TGTGCCAGCAGCGTGACTGATTACGAGCAGTACTTC; D: NA; J: TRBJ2-7; size: few; V: TRBV11-2
CDR3: CASSDSSNQPQHF; DNA: TGTGCCAGCAGCGACAGTAGCAATCAGCCCCAGCATTTT; D: NA; J: TRBJ1-5; size: NA; V: TRBV2
CDR3: CASTADRANEQYF; DNA: TGTGCCAGCACCGCGGACAGGGCCAACGAGCAGTACTTC; D: TRBD1; J: TRBJ2-7; size: few; V: TRBV7-9
CDR3: CASSVDSGRVSGSYNEQFF; DNA: TGTGCCAGCAGCGTAGATAGCGGGAGGGTTTCAGGCTCCTACAATGAGCAGTTCTTC; D: TRBD2; J: TRBJ2-1; size: NA; V: TRBV9
CDR3: CASSRVGGETGELFF; DNA: TGTGCCAGCAGCAGGGTCGGAGGAGAAACCGGGGAGCTGTTTTTT; D: NA; J: TRBJ2-2; size: NA; V: TRBV2
CDR3: CASSRPISSATDTQYF; DNA: TGTGCCAGCAGCCGTCCTATCTCATCCGCCACAGATACGCAGTATTTT; D: NA; J: TRBJ2-3; size: NA; V: TRBV7-8
CDR3: CASSLRTGQSGELFF; DNA: TGTGCCAGCAGCTTGCGGACAGGGCAGTCCGGGGAGCTGTTTTTT; D: TRBD1; J: TRBJ2-2; size: once; V: TRBV11-3
CDR3: CASSYGTSPPTNEQFF; DNA: TGTGCCAGCAGTTACGGGACTAGCCCCCCGACCAATGAGCAGTTCTTC; D: TRBD2; J: TRBJ2-1; size: once; V: TRBV6-6
CDR3: CASKLQRGSNQPQHF; DNA: TGTGCCAGCAAATTACAGAGGGGGAGCAATCAGCCCCAGCATTTT; D: NA; J: TRBJ1-5; size: NA; V: TRBV28
CDR3: CASSFYRHATNEKLFF; DNA: TGTGCCAGCAGCTTCTACCGTCACGCAACTAATGAAAAACTGTTTTTT; D: NA; J: TRBJ1-4; size: once; V: TRBV7-9
CDR3: CASNWDRDIGANVLTF; DNA: TGTGCCAGCAACTGGGACAGGGACATTGGGGCCAACGTCCTGACTTTC; D: TRBD1; J: TRBJ2-6; size: NA; V: TRBV5-5
CDR3: CASTRDSERAQYF; DNA: TGTGCCAGCACCAGGGACTCAGAGAGGGCGCAGTACTTC; D: NA; J: TRBJ2-7; size: NA; V: TRBV2
CDR3: CSVVGRGTDTQYF; DNA: TGCAGCGTTGTGGGGAGGGGCACAGATACGCAGTATTTT; D: TRBD2; J: TRBJ2-3; size: NA; V: TRBV29-1
CDR3: CASSVDRRPYEQYF; DNA: TGTGCCAGCAGTGTAGACAGGAGACCCTACGAGCAGTACTTC; D: NA; J: TRBJ2-7; size: NA; V: TRBV25-1
CDR3: CAWNSQVGGYTF; DNA: TGTGCCTGGAATTCACAGGTCGGGGGCTACACCTTC; D: NA; J: TRBJ1-2; size: few; V: TRBV30
CDR3: CASSLGGRTEAFF; DNA: TGTGCCAGCAGTTTAGGGGGCCGCACTGAAGCTTTCTTT; D: NA; J: TRBJ1-1; size: once; V: TRBV28
CDR3: CASSPRSGVYEQYF; DNA: TGTGCCAGCAGCCCTAGGTCGGGGGTCTACGAGCAGTACTTC; D: NA; J: TRBJ2-7; size: NA; V: TRBV9
CDR3: CASSLEGTSGRHYNEQFF; DNA: TGTGCCAGCAGCTTAGAGGGGACTAGCGGGAGACACTACAATGAGCAGTTCTTC; D: TRBD2; J: TRBJ2-1; size: once; V: TRBV11-3
CDR3: CASSQQGNTEAFF; DNA: TGTGCCAGCAGTCAACAGGGGAACACTGAAGCTTTCTTT; D: NA; J: TRBJ1-1; size: once; V: TRBV6-6
CDR3: CASSPGWAVAGGWDEQFF; DNA: TGTGCCAGCAGCCCGGGGTGGGCGGTAGCGGGAGGATGGGATGAGCAGTTCTTC; D: TRBD2; J: TRBJ2-1; size: NA; V: TRBV5-4
CDR3: CASSLAQTRSSYEQYF; DNA: TGTGCCAGCAGCTTGGCCCAAACTAGGAGCTCCTACGAGCAGTACTTC; D: NA; J: TRBJ2-7; size: NA; V: TRBV5-4
CDR3: CASSSGLAGRLQETQYF; DNA: TGCGCCAGCAGCTCGGGACTAGCGGGACGGTTACAAGAGACCCAGTACTTC; D: TRBD2; J: TRBJ2-5; size: few; V: TRBV5-1
CDR3: CASSFSGSGSDTQYF; DNA: TGTGCCAGCAGCTTTAGCGGGAGCGGATCAGATACGCAGTATTTT; D: TRBD2; J: TRBJ2-3; size: NA; V: TRBV5-4
CDR3: CASSWGLAGVNEQFF; DNA: TGTGCCAGCAGCTGGGGACTAGCGGGAGTAAATGAGCAGTTCTTC; D: TRBD2; J: TRBJ2-1; size: NA; V: TRBV5-4
CDR3: CAWSVGGDREQYF; DNA: TGTGCCTGGAGTGTAGGGGGGGATAGGGAGCAGTACTTC; D: NA; J: TRBJ2-7; size: NA; V: TRBV30
CDR3: CASSLGAGNTGELFF; DNA: TGTGCCAGCAGCTTAGGGGCGGGGAACACCGGGGAGCTGTTTTTT; D: NA; J: TRBJ2-2; size: NA; V: TRBV7-9